This TCR beta chain originates from a study of cytomegalovirus exposure and HLA in healthy donors. Study-level results: Judged likely to be a sequencing artifact was a cluster of highly shared sequence variants. Later, an analysis found that common viral pathogens appeared to be linked with several of the most significant clusters. V- and J-gene trimming in TCR beta was tied to a missense DCLRE1C variant by an analysis performed later.

The PCR employed 60 Vbeta primers together with 13 Jbeta primers. Original methodology: The authors later counted roughly 76 million unique TCR beta chains, some 10 million of them shared. The data were produced by immunoSEQ multiplex PCR, yet TCRdb's version contains in-frame clones alone and is incomplete. D and trimming were read from the DNA, whereas the V and J calls and clone size are those reported in that table. The table has about 180,000 clones, about four fifths seen once. Note on this clone: Antigen unknown.

The specimen sequenced was PBMCs. The receptor was derived from a man younger than 45 in good health and CMV-seropositive.

Here the CDR3 reads CASSLGGPQETQYF. As DNA, the CDR3 is TGTGCCAGCAGCTTAGGCGGGCCCCAAGAGACCCAGTACTTC. The chain joins TRBV7-6 to TRBJ2-5, with D possibly matching TRBD2 (5 bases). With 1 base removed from V and 1 base from J, the gap between germline ends came to 7 bases. This CDR3 contains 14 residues. CDR1 is SGHVS and CDR2 is FNYEAQ in the germline V gene.